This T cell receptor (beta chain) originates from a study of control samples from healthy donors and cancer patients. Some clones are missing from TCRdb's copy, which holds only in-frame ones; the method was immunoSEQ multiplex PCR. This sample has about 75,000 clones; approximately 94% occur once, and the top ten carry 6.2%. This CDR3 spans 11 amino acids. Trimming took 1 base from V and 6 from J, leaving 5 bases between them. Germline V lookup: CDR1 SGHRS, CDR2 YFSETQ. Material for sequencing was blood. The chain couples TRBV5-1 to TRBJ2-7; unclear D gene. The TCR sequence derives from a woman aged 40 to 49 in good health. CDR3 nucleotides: TGCGCCAGCAGCTTGTTAGGCGAGCAGTACTTC. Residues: CASSLLGEQYF.